This is a list of T cell receptor beta chains from one sample in a study of T cells in Graves' hyperthyroidism and ophthalmopathy. From the multiplex PCR reads, TCRdb called clonotypes with MiXCR, one entry per CDR3 protein. The repertoire holds about 410,000 distinct CDR3 sequences, with approximately 14% as singletons. The material sequenced was blood. All receptors derive from a young man with Graves' ophthalmopathy. CDR3s include the opening cysteine and the closing phenylalanine or tryptophan. Each record gives: clone size, V gene, CDR3 protein. Not every row has a clone size; where given, it reads once, few, many or a size class.

>-|TRBV6-5
CASTLTGVNTEAFF
>-|TRBV3-1
CASSDGQGYTGELFF
>-|TRBV9
CASSVGPDILPEQYF
>many|TRBV20-1
CSAGLVGSNQPQHF
>many|TRBV5-4
CASSRIGSRGEQYF
>many|TRBV7-8
CASSLGSHNEQFF
>many|TRBV12-3/TRBV12-4
CASSLAWGGSLFNQPQHF
>-|TRBV5-1
CASSSGYNEQYF
>few|TRBV6-5
CASSYGSGGYAF
>few|TRBV4-2
CASSRDRDFYEQYF
>many|TRBV20-1
CSAREYQRDSYEQYF
>many|TRBV4-2
CASSQKVNSNQPQHF
>many|TRBV2
CASTSGGAKTGELFF
>many|TRBV11-2
CASSLDLPRREHYNEQFF
>many|TRBV29-1
CSAHVGEGTQYF
>few|TRBV6-6
CASSFSRESPLHF
>few|TRBV29-1
CSVTETRDIQYF
>many|TRBV5-1
CASSLLRGRSPDTQYF
>many|TRBV12-3/TRBV12-4
CASRQGQVQETQYF
>many|TRBV2
CASSVGQGAHEQFF
>-|TRBV10-1
CASSEDRGYTGELFF
>many|TRBV11-2
CASSRPRGDGEAFF
>many|TRBV12-3/TRBV12-4
CASTLGASDEQFF
>many|TRBV29-1
CSVEVRQAYEQYF
>many|TRBV6-1
CASSTNSEAFF
>-|TRBV30
CAWRSKPTGELFF
>-|TRBV6-1
CASSLPGRVGADTQYF
>few|TRBV5-4
CASSPAGGTGQETQYF
>many|TRBV20-1
CSARHRGVYNEQFF
>many|TRBV12-3/TRBV12-4
CASSTGPEAFF
>many|TRBV12-3/TRBV12-4
CASSLVSFGEQYF
>many|TRBV3-1
CASSQGSYQPQHF
>-|TRBV6-2/TRBV6-3
CASTDTQGATGANVLTF
>many|TRBV29-1
CSVQGQGDDQPQHF
>many|TRBV11-2
CASSLASGGAGDTQYF
>many|TRBV5-1
CASSLVGSGYNEQFF
>-|TRBV30
CACHGGVYEQYF
>many|TRBV12-3/TRBV12-4
CASRNRVGGPDEKLFF
>few|TRBV2
CVSKRRDTDTQYF
>many|TRBV7-2
CASSLQGTANTGELFF
>few|TRBV5-1
CASSEPGTAHEKLFF
>-|TRBV7-9
CASSLASGELAETQYF
>once|TRBV12-3/TRBV12-4
CASSSGQGSHNEQFF
>-|TRBV11-2
CASSPSYTEQYF
>many|TRBV11-3
CASSSRGTGELFF
>many|TRBV6-5
CASSYSSRENYEQYF
>few|TRBV15
CATSGLEVQPQHF
>many|TRBV6-1
CASSYDWSGGANVLTF
>many|TRBV12-3/TRBV12-4
CASSPGRFNEKLFF
>-|TRBV14
CASSSGQLRSGNTIYF
>-|TRBV19
CASSIGRVRPQHF
>-|TRBV9
CASSVTDGPNYGYTF
>many|TRBV7-6
CASSGRGPSEQYF
>-|TRBV13
CASSVTLNRVRYTF
>-|TRBV19
CASTPDRGHGNTIYF
>-|TRBV11-3
CASTPAGTQNSPLHF
>few|TRBV7-9
CASSPQGHPAEQYF
>many|TRBV30
CAWRTGANTEAFF
>many|TRBV15
CATSSLQSDLAYNEQFF
>many|TRBV5-1
CASSLSGTANTGELFF